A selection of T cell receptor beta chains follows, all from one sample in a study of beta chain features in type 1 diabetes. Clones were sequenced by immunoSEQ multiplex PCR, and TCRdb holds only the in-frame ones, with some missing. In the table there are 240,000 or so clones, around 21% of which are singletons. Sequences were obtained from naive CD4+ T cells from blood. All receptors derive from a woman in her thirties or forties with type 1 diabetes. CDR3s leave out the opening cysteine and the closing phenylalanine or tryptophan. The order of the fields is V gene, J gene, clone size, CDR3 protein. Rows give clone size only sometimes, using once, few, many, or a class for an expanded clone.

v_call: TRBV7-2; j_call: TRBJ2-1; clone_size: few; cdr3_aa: ASSPADSYNEQF
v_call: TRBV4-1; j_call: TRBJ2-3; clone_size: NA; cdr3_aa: ASSQDRYAGGSGTQY
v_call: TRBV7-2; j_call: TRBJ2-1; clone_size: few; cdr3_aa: ASTSSYAEQF
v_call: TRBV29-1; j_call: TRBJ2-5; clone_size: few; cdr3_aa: SVGLAGGMETQY
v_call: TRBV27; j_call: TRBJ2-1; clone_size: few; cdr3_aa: ASSPRDSGYNEQF
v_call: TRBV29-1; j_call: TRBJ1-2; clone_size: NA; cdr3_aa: SVSQGWDNYGYT
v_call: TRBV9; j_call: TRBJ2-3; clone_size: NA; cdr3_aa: ASKGPSGGTDTQY
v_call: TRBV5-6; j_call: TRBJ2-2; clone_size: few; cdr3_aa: ASGVAGGPSTGELF
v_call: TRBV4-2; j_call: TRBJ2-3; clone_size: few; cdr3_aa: ASSQHGGSTDTQY
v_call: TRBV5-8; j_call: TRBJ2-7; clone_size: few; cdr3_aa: ASSHWGGGHEQY
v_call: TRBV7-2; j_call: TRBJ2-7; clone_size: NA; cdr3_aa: ASSTGQGASEQY
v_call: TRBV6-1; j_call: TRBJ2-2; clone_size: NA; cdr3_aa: ASSTTGGRTGELF
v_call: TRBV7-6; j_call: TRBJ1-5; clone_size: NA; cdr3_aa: ASSSTGNQPQH
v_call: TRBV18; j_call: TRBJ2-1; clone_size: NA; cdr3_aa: ASSPPSGANEQF
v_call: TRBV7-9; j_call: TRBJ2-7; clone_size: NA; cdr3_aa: ASSLAGDGYEQY
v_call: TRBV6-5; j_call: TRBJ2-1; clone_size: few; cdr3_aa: ASRRTSGARNEQF
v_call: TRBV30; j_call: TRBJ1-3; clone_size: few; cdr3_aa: AWRGPGTENTIY
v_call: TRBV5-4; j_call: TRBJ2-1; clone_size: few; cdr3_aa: ASSAGTSSWNEQF
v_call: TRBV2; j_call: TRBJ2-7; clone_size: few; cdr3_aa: ASSEGQGAGPYEQY
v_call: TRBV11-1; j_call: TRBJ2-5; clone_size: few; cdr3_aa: ASSLGDSALVETQY
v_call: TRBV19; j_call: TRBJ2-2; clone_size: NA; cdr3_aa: ASSSSQGFDGELF
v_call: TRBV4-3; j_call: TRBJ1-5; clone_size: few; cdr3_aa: ASSQTDTINQPQH
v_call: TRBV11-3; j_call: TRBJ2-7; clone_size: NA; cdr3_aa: ASSLEGGSGYEQY
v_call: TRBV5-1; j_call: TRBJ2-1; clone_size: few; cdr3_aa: ASSLGGTGGYNEQF
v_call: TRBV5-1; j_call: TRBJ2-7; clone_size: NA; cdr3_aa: ASSPRQGPYEQY
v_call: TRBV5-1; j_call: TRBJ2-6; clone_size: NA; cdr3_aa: ASSLYSGANVLT
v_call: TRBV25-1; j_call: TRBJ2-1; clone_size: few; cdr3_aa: ASSAGTSGEEGQF
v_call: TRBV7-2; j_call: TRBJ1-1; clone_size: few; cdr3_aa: ASSLASDGTEAF
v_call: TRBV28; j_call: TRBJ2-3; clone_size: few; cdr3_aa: ASSYSTDTQY
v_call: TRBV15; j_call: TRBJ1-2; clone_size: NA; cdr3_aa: ATSVDRGTYGYT
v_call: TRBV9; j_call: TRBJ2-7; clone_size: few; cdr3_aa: ASSPTGTTYEQY
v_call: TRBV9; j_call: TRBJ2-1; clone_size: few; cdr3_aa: ASSTDSSEQF
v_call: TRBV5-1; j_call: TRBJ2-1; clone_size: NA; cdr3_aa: ASSERAGWFNEQF
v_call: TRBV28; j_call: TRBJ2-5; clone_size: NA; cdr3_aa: ASSTPEETQY
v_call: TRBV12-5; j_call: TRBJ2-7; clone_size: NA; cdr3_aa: ASARSYEQY
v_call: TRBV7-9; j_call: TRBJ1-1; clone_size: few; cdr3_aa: ASSLGQFEAF
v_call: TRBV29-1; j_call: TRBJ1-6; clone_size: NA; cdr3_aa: SVGDTQQSPLH
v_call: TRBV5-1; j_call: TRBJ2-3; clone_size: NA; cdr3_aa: ASGEGRSTDTQY
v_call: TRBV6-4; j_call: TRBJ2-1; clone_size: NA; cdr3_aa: ASSDPALGHNEQF
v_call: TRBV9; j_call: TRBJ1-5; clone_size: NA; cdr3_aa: ASSAGQGTGNQPQH
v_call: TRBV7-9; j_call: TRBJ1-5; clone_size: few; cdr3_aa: ASSLGRGAGNQPQH
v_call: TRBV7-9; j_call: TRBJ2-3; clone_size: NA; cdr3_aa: ASTLGTGGDTQY
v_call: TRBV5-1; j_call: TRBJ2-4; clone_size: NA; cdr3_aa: ASSPSGSDIQY
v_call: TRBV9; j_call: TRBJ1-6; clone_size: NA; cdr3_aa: ASSVTSYNSPLH
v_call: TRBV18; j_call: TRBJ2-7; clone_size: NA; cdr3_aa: ASSPNQGSDEQY
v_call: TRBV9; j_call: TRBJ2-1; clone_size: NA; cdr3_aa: ASSATGTSGVGTYNEQF
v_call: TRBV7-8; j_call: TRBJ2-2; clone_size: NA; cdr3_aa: ASSTRRSGELF
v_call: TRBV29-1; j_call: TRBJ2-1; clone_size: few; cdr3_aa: SVGQYEQF
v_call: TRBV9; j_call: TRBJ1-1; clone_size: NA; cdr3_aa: ASSVSGRTEAF
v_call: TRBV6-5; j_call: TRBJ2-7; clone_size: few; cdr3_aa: ASSYTGTGRYEQY